This T cell receptor beta chain was identified in a study of T cells in narcolepsy. Findings and caveats of the study: Autoreactive HCRT-specific and TRIB2-specific clonotypes were marked in same-patient CSF-versus-blood CD4+ comparisons.

The table came from immunoSEQ multiplex PCR; TCRdb's copy has only in-frame clones and leaves some out. The table includes roughly 20,000 clones, 75% to 90% detected once. Of note for this clone: Its antigen is currently unknown.

From germline, CDR1 is MNHEY and CDR2 SMNVEV (reference sequence). V trimming: 4 bases; J trimming: 4 bases; junction bases outside the gene matches: 22. The CDR3 covers 19 residues. What was sequenced was memory (CD45RA-) CD4+ T cells from blood. The sequence was collected from a human donor in good health. The chain carries TRBV27 and TRBJ2-7, with 7 bases aligning to TRBD1. CDR3 DNA: TGTGCCAGCAGTTCCTACGCAACGGGATACAGGGGCCGGAGTTACGAGCAGTACTTC. It codes for CASSSYATGYRGRSYEQYF.